Listed below are T cell receptor beta chains from one sample, sequenced in a study of T cell repertoires in cytomegalovirus infection. Each CDR3 protein gets one entry after TCRdb re-called the reads with MiXCR. Here the sample spans 450,000 to 550,000 distinct CDR3 sequences, approximately 42% being singletons. No antigen has been identified for these receptors. The material was cultured PBMCs, obtained from culture after CMV antigen stimulation. These receptors all come from a human donor in good health (CMV status not recorded). Some clones in this sample may be carry-over from other donors' samples. CDR3s include the opening cysteine and the closing phenylalanine or tryptophan. Each record gives: J gene, V gene, CDR3 protein.

j_call: TRBJ2-5; v_call: TRBV7-2; cdr3_aa: CASSPLQRGPQETQYF
j_call: TRBJ2-7; v_call: TRBV7-9; cdr3_aa: CASSSIAGGEQYF
j_call: TRBJ1-2; v_call: TRBV20-1; cdr3_aa: CSATQTGRVYGYTF
j_call: TRBJ1-5; v_call: TRBV7-2; cdr3_aa: CASSQTGFGYQPQHF
j_call: TRBJ2-7; v_call: TRBV6-8; cdr3_aa: CASMGAGTTYEQYF
j_call: TRBJ2-5; v_call: TRBV5-5; cdr3_aa: CASSLALAGQETQYF
j_call: TRBJ2-5; v_call: TRBV7-2; cdr3_aa: CASSLGPIIYF
j_call: TRBJ1-4; v_call: TRBV12-3/TRBV12-4; cdr3_aa: CASSPNSAEKLFF
j_call: TRBJ2-1; v_call: TRBV7-2; cdr3_aa: CASSLVSGRSYNEQFF
j_call: TRBJ2-3; v_call: TRBV12-3/TRBV12-4; cdr3_aa: CASKQNRGDTQYF
j_call: TRBJ2-5; v_call: TRBV7-8; cdr3_aa: CASSLTDGGKETQYF
j_call: TRBJ2-1; v_call: TRBV5-4; cdr3_aa: CASSMGTGQGIFLFF
j_call: TRBJ1-2; v_call: TRBV7-4; cdr3_aa: CASSSGQGASYTF
j_call: TRBJ1-2; v_call: TRBV7-2; cdr3_aa: CASSPGTGPWGYTF
j_call: TRBJ1-2; v_call: TRBV12-3/TRBV12-4; cdr3_aa: CASRRGFSYGYTF
j_call: TRBJ2-6; v_call: TRBV6-8; cdr3_aa: CASKKQSGGALVANVLTF
j_call: TRBJ2-3; v_call: TRBV7-6; cdr3_aa: CASSVGVPDTQYF
j_call: TRBJ1-3; v_call: TRBV7-2; cdr3_aa: CASSFGQGGYTIYF
j_call: TRBJ2-5; v_call: TRBV7-2; cdr3_aa: CASSLAGDRVETQYF
j_call: TRBJ2-7; v_call: TRBV6-5; cdr3_aa: CASSGRGGPEQNYEQYF
j_call: TRBJ2-7; v_call: TRBV27; cdr3_aa: CARTSRSGDNEDEQYF
j_call: TRBJ2-2; v_call: TRBV10-3; cdr3_aa: CAISGTSGRPGELFF
j_call: TRBJ2-1; v_call: TRBV6-5; cdr3_aa: CASSFKGYDEQFF
j_call: TRBJ2-3; v_call: TRBV7-8; cdr3_aa: CASALGVGVASTQYF
j_call: TRBJ2-1; v_call: TRBV12-3/TRBV12-4; cdr3_aa: CASSLGATSGPYNEQFF
j_call: TRBJ2-2; v_call: TRBV7-8; cdr3_aa: CASSPSRITGELFF
j_call: TRBJ2-5; v_call: TRBV7-2; cdr3_aa: CASSSTGYLGETQYF
j_call: TRBJ2-7; v_call: TRBV19; cdr3_aa: CASSIDPRDSYEQYF
j_call: TRBJ1-6; v_call: TRBV18; cdr3_aa: CASSPGGWSSPLHF
j_call: TRBJ2-1; v_call: TRBV18; cdr3_aa: CASSPLGDSEQFF
j_call: TRBJ2-5; v_call: TRBV10-3; cdr3_aa: CAISESTQETQYF
j_call: TRBJ2-5; v_call: TRBV6-1; cdr3_aa: CASREHTRLSGAQYF
j_call: TRBJ1-2; v_call: TRBV3-1; cdr3_aa: CASSRGGGISYGYTF
j_call: TRBJ2-1; v_call: TRBV7-2; cdr3_aa: CASSEGGGNYNEQFF
j_call: TRBJ2-1; v_call: TRBV27; cdr3_aa: CASRGTVYNEQFF
j_call: TRBJ1-2; v_call: TRBV7-2; cdr3_aa: CASSLTDRDYGYTF
j_call: TRBJ2-7; v_call: TRBV6-1; cdr3_aa: CASSWTDSYEQYF